Sequencing of this T cell receptor (beta chain) was carried out in a study of PD-1 blockade in mismatch repair-deficient tumors. This clone has only a few counts. As yet, its antigen is unknown. Measured with immunoSEQ multiplex PCR; TCRdb has only the in-frame clones, and not every one. The data hold 90,000 to 120,000 clones, with 65% to 85% observed a single time. The CDR3 is made up of 13 amino acids. Germline V gene data show CDR1 as ENHRY and CDR2 as SYGVKD. The V and J ends lost 9 bases and 3 bases, in that order; junction bases with no gene match: 5. Study outcomes and limitations: Tumor-resident clones, often absent from pretreatment blood, expanded after pembrolizumab and then contracted.

The sequence was collected from an adult with mismatch repair-deficient cancer. Specimen: peripheral blood, collected 36 weeks after starting pembrolizumab. The V call is TRBV10-3, the J call TRBJ2-7; 10 bases match TRBD2. This CDR3 is CAIQRLAGYEQYF. The CDR3 bases are TGTGCCATTCAAAGACTAGCGGGCTACGAGCAGTACTTC.